This T cell receptor (beta chain) is drawn from a study of CD8 T cells in ankylosing spondylitis. Points from the study as a whole: Apparently characteristic of ankylosing spondylitis blood was a TCR beta motif (eight highly homologous variants). A number of the motif variants had already been described in reactive arthritis synovial fluid and blood.

This CDR3 comprises 14 residues. V was pared by 0 bases and J by 2 bases, with 9 bases between. Per germline, CDR1 SGHKS and CDR2 YYEKEE (reference sequence). Quantitative 5'-RACE with molecular barcodes generated TCR beta libraries. TCRdb passed the 5' RACE reads through MiXCR, listing each CDR3 protein once. The table lists 400,000 or so distinct CDR3 sequences, roughly 26% of them singletons. As concerns this clonotype: The antigen remains unidentified.

This chain joins TRBV5-5 and TRBJ2-7; D remains ambiguous. The specimen sequenced was blood, either unsorted or a sorted T cell fraction (not recorded which). This receptor was obtained from a male donor with ankylosing spondylitis. CDR3 sequence reads: CASSLGYTTYEQYF. As DNA, the CDR3 is TGTGCCAGCAGCTTGGGATACACTACCTACGAGCAGTACTTC.